This T cell receptor (beta chain) was captured by sequencing in a study of blood T cell repertoires in COVID-19. Study background: Sources were T cells, B-cell-depleted T cells, or PBMCs; the material itself was cDNA or gDNA.

The CDR3 runs to 15 residues. CDR1 is MGHRA, CDR2 YSYEKL, per germline. V was clipped by 1 base and J by 4 bases, with 11 bases between them. Profiling relied on immunoSEQ multiplex PCR, and the TCRdb table lists in-frame clones only, not all of them. The data hold roughly 110,000 clones, with over 60% observed a single time. Sequenced input: peripheral blood. The chain has TRBV4-1 and TRBJ2-1; D call uncertain. The receptor was derived from a man older than 75 with COVID-19, enrolled during active disease. CDR3 sequence reads: CASSQVQLTYNEQFF. CDR3 nucleotides: TGCGCCAGCAGCCAAGTCCAGCTGACTTACAATGAGCAGTTCTTC.